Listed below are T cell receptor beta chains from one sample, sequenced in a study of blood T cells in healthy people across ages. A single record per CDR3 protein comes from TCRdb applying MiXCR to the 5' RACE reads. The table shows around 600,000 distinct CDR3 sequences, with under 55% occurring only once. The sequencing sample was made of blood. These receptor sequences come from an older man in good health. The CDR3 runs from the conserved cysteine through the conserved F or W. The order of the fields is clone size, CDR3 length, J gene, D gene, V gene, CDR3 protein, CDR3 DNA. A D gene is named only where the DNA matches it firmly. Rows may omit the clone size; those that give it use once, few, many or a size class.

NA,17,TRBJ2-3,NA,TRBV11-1,CASSRGQRRVGSDTQYF,TGTGCCAGCAGCCGAGGACAGAGACGGGTTGGCTCAGATACGCAGTATTTT
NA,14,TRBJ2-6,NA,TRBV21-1,CASSKPGWANVLTF,TGTGCCAGCAGCAAACCGGGGTGGGCCAACGTCCTGACTTTC
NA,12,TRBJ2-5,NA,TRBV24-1,CATSDWRGTQYF,TGTGCCACCAGTGATTGGCGAGGGACCCAGTACTTC
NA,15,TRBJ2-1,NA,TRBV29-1,CSVGLGVSSYNEQFF,TGCAGCGTTGGCTTAGGGGTAAGCTCCTACAATGAGCAGTTCTTC
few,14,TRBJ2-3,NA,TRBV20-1,CSAPGVASTDTQYF,TGCAGTGCACCCGGGGTAGCCAGCACAGATACGCAGTATTTT
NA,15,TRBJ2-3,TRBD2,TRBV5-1,CASKGGRGRTDTQYF,TGCGCCAGCAAGGGAGGGCGGGGTCGCACAGATACGCAGTATTTT
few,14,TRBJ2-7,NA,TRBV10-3,CAISLQAPSDEQYF,TGTGCCATCAGCTTACAGGCCCCCTCGGACGAGCAGTACTTC
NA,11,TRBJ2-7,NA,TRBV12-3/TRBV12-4,CASSAVGEQYF,TGTGCCAGCTCTGCGGTCGGGGAGCAGTACTTC
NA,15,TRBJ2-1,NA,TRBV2,CASNLDPVRGNEQFF,TGTGCCAGCAACCTCGACCCCGTAAGGGGCAATGAGCAGTTCTTC
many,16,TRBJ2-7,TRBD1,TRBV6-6,CASTLRGGQGPYEQYF,TGTGCCAGCACCCTACGAGGGGGACAGGGCCCCTACGAGCAGTACTTC
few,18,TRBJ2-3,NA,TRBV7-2,CASSLSPAGVASTDTQYF,TGTGCCAGCAGCTTAAGCCCCGCCGGGGTGGCTAGCACAGATACGCAGTATTTT
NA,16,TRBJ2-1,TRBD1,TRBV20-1,CSARPGQATKYNEQFF,TGCAGTGCTAGACCCGGACAGGCAACAAAATACAATGAGCAGTTCTTC
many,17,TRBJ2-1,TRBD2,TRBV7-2,CASSPGPLAGGYNEQFF,TGTGCCAGCAGCCCCGGCCCGCTAGCGGGAGGGTACAATGAGCAGTTCTTC
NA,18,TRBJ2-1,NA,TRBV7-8,CASSLDPLGAGAYNEQFF,TGTGCCAGCAGCTTAGACCCTTTAGGGGCGGGGGCTTACAATGAGCAGTTCTTC
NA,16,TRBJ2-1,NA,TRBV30,CAWTSRWREEGNEQFF,TGTGCCTGGACCTCCCGGTGGAGGGAAGAGGGGAATGAGCAGTTCTTC
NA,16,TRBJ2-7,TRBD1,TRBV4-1,CASSQDPGQGGGEQYF,TGCGCCAGCAGCCAAGATCCGGGACAGGGGGGTGGGGAGCAGTACTTC
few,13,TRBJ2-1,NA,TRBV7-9,CASSGALYNEQFF,TGTGCCAGCAGCGGGGCCCTCTACAATGAGCAGTTCTTC
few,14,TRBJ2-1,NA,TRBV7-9,CASSPTSSSNEQFF,TGTGCCAGCAGCCCCACGAGTTCCAGCAATGAGCAGTTCTTC
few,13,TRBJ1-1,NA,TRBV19,CASSTRGNTEAFF,TGTGCCAGTAGTACCCGGGGGAACACTGAAGCTTTCTTT
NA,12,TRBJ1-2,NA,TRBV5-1,CASSYMNYGYTF,TGCGCCAGCAGCTATATGAACTATGGCTACACCTTC
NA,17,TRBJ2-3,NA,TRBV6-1,CASSSTFRALGPDTQYF,TGTGCCAGCAGCTCAACGTTCCGGGCCCTGGGGCCAGATACGCAGTATTTT
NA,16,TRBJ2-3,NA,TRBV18,CASSPVLAGASNTRYF,TGTGCCAGCTCACCAGTTTTGGCGGGGGCATCTAATACGCGGTATTTT
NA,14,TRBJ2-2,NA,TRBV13,CASSFSARTGELFF,TGTGCCAGCAGCTTTTCCGCCCGGACCGGGGAGCTGTTTTTT
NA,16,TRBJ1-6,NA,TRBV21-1,CASSSETGNGESPLHF,TGTGCCAGCAGCAGCGAGACAGGGAATGGAGAGTCACCCCTCCACTTT
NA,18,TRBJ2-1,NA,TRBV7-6,CASSPTGTPAYPYNEQFF,TGTGCCAGCAGCCCGACAGGAACTCCTGCGTACCCCTACAATGAGCAGTTCTTC
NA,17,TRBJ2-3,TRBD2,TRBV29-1,CSVVSALAGGPRDTQYF,TGCAGCGTTGTATCAGCACTAGCGGGAGGGCCGAGAGATACGCAGTATTTT
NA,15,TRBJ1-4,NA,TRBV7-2,CASSADSSFNEKLFF,TGTGCCAGCAGCGCGGACAGTTCTTTTAATGAAAAACTGTTTTTT
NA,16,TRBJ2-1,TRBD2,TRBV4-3,CASSPRGLALYNEQFF,TGCGCCAGCAGCCCCAGAGGACTAGCGCTATACAATGAGCAGTTCTTC
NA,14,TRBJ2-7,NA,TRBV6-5,CANRQNRNSYEQYF,TGTGCCAACAGACAAAACAGAAATTCCTACGAGCAGTACTTC
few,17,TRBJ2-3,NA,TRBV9,CASSVEMRGPGTDTQYF,TGTGCCAGCAGCGTAGAAATGAGGGGCCCCGGCACAGATACGCAGTATTTT
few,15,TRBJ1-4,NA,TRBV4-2,CASSLDPTPGEKLFF,TGTGCCAGCAGCCTAGACCCTACCCCGGGGGAAAAACTGTTTTTT